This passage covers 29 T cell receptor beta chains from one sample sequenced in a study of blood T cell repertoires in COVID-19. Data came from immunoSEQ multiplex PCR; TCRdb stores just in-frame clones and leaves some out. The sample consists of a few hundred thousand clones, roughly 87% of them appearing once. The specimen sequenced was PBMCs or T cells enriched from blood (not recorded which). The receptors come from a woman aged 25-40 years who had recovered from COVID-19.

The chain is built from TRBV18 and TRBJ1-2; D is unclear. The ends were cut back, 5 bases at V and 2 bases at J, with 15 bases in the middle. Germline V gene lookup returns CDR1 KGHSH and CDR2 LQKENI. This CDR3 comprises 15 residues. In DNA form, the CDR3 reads TGTGCCAGCTCATCAACCGATAGGAGAAACTATGGCTACACCTTC. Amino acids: CASSSTDRRNYGYTF.

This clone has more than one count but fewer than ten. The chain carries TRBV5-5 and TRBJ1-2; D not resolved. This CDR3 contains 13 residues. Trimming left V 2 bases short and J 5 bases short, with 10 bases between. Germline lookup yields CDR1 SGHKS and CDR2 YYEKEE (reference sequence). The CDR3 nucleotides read TGTGCCAGCAGCTTATTAGGGAGGTATGGCTACACCTTC. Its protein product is CASSLLGRYGYTF. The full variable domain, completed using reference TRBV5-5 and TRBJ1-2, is DAGVTQSPTHLIKTRGQQVTLRCSPISGHKSVSWYQQVLGQGPQFIFQYYEKEERGRGNFPDRFSARQFPNYSSELNVNALLLGDSALYLCASSLLGRYGYTFGSGTRLTVV.

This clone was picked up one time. Written as DNA, the CDR3 is TGTGCCAGTAGAGATGGGACTAGCTACAACGAGCAGTACTTC. Its translation: CASRDGTSYNEQYF. J is TRBJ2-7 and V is TRBV19; TRBD2 aligns across 9 bases. V lost 6 bases and J lost 5; bases outside the gene matches: 8. The CDR3 consists of 14 residues. Per germline, CDR1 LNHDA and CDR2 SQIVND (reference sequence).

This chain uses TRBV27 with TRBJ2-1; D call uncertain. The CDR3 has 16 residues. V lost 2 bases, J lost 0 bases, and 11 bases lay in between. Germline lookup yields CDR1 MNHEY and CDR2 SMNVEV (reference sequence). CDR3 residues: CASSLVMRSSYNEQFF. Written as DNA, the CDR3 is TGTGCCAGCAGTTTAGTGATGAGAAGCTCCTACAATGAGCAGTTCTTC.

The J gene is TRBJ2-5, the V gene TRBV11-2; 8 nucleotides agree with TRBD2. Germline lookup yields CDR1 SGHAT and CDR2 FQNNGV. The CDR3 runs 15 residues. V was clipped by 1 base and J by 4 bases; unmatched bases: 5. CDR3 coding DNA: TGTGCCAGCAGCTTAGCGGGGGGGCCGAGAGAGACCCAGTACTTC. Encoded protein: CASSLAGGPRETQYF.

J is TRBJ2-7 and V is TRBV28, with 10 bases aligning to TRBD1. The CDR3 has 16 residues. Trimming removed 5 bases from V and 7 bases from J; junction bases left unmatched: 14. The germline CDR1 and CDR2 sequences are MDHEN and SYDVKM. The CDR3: CASSPGTGDLLREQYF. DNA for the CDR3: TGTGCCAGCAGTCCAGGGACAGGGGACCTTCTACGAGAGCAGTACTTC.

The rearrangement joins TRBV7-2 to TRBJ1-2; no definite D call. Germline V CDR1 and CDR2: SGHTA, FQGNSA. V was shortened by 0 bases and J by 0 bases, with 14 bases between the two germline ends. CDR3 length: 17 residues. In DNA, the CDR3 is TGTGCCAGCAGCTTAGCGGCGACACCAACCTCTAACTATGGCTACACCTTC. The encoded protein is CASSLAATPTSNYGYTF.

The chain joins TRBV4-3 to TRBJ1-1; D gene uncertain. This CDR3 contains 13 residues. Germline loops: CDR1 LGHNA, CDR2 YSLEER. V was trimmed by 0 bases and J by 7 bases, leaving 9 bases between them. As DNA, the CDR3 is TGCGCCAGCAGCCAAGAAACGGGTTTTGAAGCTTTCTTT. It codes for CASSQETGFEAFF.

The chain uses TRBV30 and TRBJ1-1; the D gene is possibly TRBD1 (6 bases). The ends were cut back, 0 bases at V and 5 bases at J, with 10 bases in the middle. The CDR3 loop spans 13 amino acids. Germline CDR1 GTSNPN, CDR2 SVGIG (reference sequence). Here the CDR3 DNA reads TGTGCCTGGAGTGTGGGGGCAGGTACTGAAGCTTTCTTT. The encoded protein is CAWSVGAGTEAFF.

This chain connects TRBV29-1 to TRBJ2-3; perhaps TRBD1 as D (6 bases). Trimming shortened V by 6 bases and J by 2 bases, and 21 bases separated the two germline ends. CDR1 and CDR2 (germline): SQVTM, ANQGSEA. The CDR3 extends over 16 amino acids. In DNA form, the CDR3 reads TGCAGCGTGACCGCGGCAGGGGCGATTCCCACAGATACGCAGTATTTT. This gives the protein CSVTAAGAIPTDTQYF.

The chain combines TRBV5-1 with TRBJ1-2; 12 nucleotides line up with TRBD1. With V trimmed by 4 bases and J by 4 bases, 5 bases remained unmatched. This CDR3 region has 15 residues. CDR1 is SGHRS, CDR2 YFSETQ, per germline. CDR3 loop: CASSAGTGGGYGYTF. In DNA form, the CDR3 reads TGCGCCAGCAGCGCCGGGACAGGGGGCGGCTATGGCTACACCTTC.

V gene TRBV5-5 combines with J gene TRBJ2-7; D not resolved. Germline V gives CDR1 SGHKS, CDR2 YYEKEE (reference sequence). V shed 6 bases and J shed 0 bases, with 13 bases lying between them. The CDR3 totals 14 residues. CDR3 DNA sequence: TGTGCCAGCAAAGATTATGGCCGCTCCTACGAGCAGTACTTC. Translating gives CASKDYGRSYEQYF.

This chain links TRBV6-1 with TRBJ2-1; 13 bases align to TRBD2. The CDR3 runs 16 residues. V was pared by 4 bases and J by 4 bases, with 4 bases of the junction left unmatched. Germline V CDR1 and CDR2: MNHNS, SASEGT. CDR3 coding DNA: TGTGCCAGCAGTGCCCGGACTAGCGGGGGATACAATGAGCAGTTCTTC. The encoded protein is CASSARTSGGYNEQFF.

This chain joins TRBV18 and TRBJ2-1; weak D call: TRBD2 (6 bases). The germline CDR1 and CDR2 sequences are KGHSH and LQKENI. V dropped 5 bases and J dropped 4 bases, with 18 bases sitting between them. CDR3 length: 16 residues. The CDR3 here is CASSSTSGTGYNEQFF. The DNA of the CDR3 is TGTGCCAGCTCATCGACCTCCGGGACTGGGTACAATGAGCAGTTCTTC. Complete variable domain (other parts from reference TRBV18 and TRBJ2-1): NAGVMQNPRHLVRRRGQEARLRCSPMKGHSHVYWYRQLPEEGLKFMVYLQKENIIDESGMPKERFSAEFPKEGPSILRIQQVVRGDSAAYFCASSSTSGTGYNEQFFGPGTRLTVL.

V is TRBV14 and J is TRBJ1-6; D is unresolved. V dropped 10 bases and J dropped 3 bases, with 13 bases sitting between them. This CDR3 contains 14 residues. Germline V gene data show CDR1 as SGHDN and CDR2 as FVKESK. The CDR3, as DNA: TGTGCCAAGGAGGTTTGGTTCTATAATTCACCCCTCCACTTT. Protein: CAKEVWFYNSPLHF.

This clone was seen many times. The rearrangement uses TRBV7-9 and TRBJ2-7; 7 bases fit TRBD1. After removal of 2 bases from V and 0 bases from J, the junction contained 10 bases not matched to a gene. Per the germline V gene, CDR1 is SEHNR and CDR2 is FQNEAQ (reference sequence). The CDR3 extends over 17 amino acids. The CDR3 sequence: CASSLFPGQRSSYEQYF. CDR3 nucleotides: TGTGCCAGCAGCTTATTCCCGGGACAGAGATCCTCCTACGAGCAGTACTTC. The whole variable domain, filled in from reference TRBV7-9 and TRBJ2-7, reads DTGVSQNPRHKITKRGQNVTFRCDPISEHNRLYWYRQTLGQGPEFLTYFQNEAQLEKSRLLSDRFSAERPKGSFSTLEIQRTEQGDSAMYLCASSLFPGQRSSYEQYFGPGTRLTVT.

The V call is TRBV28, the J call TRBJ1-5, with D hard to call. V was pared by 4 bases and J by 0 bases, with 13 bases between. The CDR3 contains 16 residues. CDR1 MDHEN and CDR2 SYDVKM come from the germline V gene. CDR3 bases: TGTGCCAGCAGTTCCGCGGCCAGCGATAGCAATCAGCCCCAGCATTTT. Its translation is CASSSAASDSNQPQHF.

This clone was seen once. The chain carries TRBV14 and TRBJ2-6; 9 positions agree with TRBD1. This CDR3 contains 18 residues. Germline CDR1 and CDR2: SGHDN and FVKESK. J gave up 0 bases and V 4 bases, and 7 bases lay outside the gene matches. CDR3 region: CASSPRETGGSGANVLTF. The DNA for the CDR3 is TGTGCCAGCAGCCCTCGCGAGACAGGGGGCTCTGGGGCCAACGTCCTGACTTTC.

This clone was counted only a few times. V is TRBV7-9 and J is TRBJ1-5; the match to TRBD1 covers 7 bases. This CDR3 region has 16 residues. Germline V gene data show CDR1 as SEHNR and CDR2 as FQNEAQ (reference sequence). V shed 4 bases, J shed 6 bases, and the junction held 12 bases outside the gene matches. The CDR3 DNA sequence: TGTGCCAGCAGCTCTAGCTCGACAGGGTCCGGTCAGCCCCAGCATTTT. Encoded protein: CASSSSSTGSGQPQHF.

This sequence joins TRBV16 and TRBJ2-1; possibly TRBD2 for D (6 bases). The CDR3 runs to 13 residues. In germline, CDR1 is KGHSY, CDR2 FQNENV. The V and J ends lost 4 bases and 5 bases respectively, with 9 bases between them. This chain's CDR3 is CASSPGGNNEQFF. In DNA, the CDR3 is TGTGCCAGCAGCCCTGGGGGGAACAATGAGCAGTTCTTC.

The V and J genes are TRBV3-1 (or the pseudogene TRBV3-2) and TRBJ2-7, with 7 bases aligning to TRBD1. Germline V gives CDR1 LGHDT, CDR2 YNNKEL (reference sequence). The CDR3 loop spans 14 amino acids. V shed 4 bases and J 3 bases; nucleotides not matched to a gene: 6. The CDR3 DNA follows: TGTGCCAGCAGCCTAAACAGGGGAAACTACGAGCAGTACTTC. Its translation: CASSLNRGNYEQYF.

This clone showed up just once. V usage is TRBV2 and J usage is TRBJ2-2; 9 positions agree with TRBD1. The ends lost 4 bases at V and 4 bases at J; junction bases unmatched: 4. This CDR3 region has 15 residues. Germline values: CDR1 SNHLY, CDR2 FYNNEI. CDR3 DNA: TGTGCCAGCAGTGCACAGGGGGCGCGCACCGGGGAGCTGTTTTTT. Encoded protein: CASSAQGARTGELFF.

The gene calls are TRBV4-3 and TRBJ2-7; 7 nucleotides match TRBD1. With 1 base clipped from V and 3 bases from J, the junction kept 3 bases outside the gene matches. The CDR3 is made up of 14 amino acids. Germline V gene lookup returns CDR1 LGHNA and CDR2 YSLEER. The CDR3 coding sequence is TGCGCCAGCAGCCAAGCGACAGGGAACTACGAGCAGTACTTC. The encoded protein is CASSQATGNYEQYF.

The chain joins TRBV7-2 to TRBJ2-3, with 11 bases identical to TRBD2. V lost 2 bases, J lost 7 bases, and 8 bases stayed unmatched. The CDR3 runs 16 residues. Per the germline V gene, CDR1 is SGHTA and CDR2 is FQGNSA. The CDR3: CASSLTVASGGHTQYF. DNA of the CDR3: TGTGCCAGCAGCTTAACTGTGGCTAGCGGGGGGCATACGCAGTATTTT.

CDR3 residues: CASNFGRDQPQHF. CDR3 sequence (DNA): TGTGCCAGCAACTTCGGTCGGGATCAGCCCCAGCATTTT. The chain couples TRBV28 to TRBJ1-5, with no clear D. V was trimmed by 7 bases and J by 5 bases, leaving 12 bases between them. This CDR3 region has 13 residues. Germline assignment: CDR1 MDHEN and CDR2 SYDVKM.

The CDR3 is CASSQGTGGNTEAFF. In DNA, the CDR3 is TGTGCCAGCAGCCAAGGGACAGGGGGGAACACTGAAGCTTTCTTT. The gene calls are TRBV3-1 (or the pseudogene TRBV3-2) and TRBJ1-1; 10 nucleotides align to TRBD1. The length of the CDR3 is 15 residues. The germline V gene has CDR1 LGHDT and CDR2 YNNKEL (reference sequence). Trimming at V came to 1 base and at J to 1 base, leaving 0 bases not matched to a gene.

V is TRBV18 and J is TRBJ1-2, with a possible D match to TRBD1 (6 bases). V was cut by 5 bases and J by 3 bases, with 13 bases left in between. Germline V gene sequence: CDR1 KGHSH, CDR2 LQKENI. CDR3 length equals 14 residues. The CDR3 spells CASSRNAGDYGYTF. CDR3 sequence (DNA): TGTGCCAGCTCAAGGAACGCAGGGGACTATGGCTACACCTTC.

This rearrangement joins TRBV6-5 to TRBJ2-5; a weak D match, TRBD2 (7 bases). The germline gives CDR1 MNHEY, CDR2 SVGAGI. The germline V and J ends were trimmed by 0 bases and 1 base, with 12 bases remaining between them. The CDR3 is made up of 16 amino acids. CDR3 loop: CASSYSPRGGQETQYF. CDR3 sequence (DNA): TGTGCCAGCAGTTACTCTCCTAGGGGGGGCCAAGAGACCCAGTACTTC.

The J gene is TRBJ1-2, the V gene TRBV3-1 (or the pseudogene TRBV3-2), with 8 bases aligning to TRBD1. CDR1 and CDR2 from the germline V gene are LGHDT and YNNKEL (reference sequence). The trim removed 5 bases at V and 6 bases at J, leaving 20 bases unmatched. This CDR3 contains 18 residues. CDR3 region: CASSYQVGTGPGQNGYTF. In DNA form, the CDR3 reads TGTGCCAGCAGCTATCAAGTAGGGACAGGACCGGGACAGAATGGCTACACCTTC.